Listed below are T cell receptor beta chains from one sample, sequenced in a study of blood T cell repertoires in COVID-19. The repertoire was sequenced with immunoSEQ multiplex PCR; TCRdb's copy has only in-frame clones and lacks some. In the table there are some 380,000 clones, around 90% of which are singletons. The specimen was PBMCs or T cells enriched from blood (not recorded which). The receptor source for this set is a woman between 35 and 50 years old with acute COVID-19. Both conserved end residues are part of each CDR3.

j_gene,v_gene,CDR3aa
TRBJ1-3,TRBV30,CAWRAVGAAGNTIYF
TRBJ2-3,TRBV5-1,CASSLRLRAKDTQYF
TRBJ2-2,TRBV29-1,CSVTFGRAGELFF
TRBJ1-4,TRBV19,CASSPGGREGEKLFF
TRBJ2-2,TRBV30,CAWSVGAGYTGELFF
TRBJ1-3,TRBV7-9,CASSNIGNTIYF
TRBJ2-1,TRBV29-1,CSVEWANEQFF
TRBJ2-1,TRBV5-1,CASSLHRGLAGGPEYNEQFF
TRBJ1-2,TRBV5-6,CASTTPGQGQRYGYTF
TRBJ1-4,TRBV30,CAWSAGSTNEKLFF
TRBJ1-1,TRBV10-3,CAINDRDRGDPEAFF
TRBJ2-2,TRBV11-2,CASSRIRDSRLSTGELFF
TRBJ1-1,TRBV5-4,CASSLATGITEAFF
TRBJ2-3,TRBV27,CASSLSEGTDTQYF
TRBJ1-6,TRBV30,CAWSVRRGDSPLHF
TRBJ2-3,TRBV5-4,CASSGTTGGANTQYF
TRBJ2-1,TRBV3-1/TRBV3-2,CASSQDEGTLAMDEQFF
TRBJ1-1,TRBV2,CASRDNGSPEAFF
TRBJ2-5,TRBV27,CASSFLGGTQYF
TRBJ1-2,TRBV5-1,CASSTGQAYGYTF
TRBJ1-2,TRBV29-1,CSVESAGGVYGYTF
TRBJ2-1,TRBV7-2,CASSSPGQRDNEQFF
TRBJ1-2,TRBV10-3,CAISGRENYGYTF
TRBJ2-1,TRBV9,CASSVRWRGGNNEQFF
TRBJ1-1,TRBV6-5,CASSRGRGYTEAFF
TRBJ2-7,TRBV20-1,CSASGSGTYEQYF
TRBJ2-2,TRBV30,CAWRRWQNTGELFF
TRBJ1-3,TRBV24-1,CATSDSGISGNTIYF
TRBJ1-6,TRBV19,CASSIGGQGAANSPLHF